This is a list of T cell receptor beta chains from one sample in a study of tumour-infiltrating T cells in Burkitt lymphoma. Clones were read by immunoSEQ multiplex PCR, and TCRdb kept only the in-frame ones, dropping some. This sample yields 15,000 to 20,000 clones, of which just under 80% are seen a single time; more than 2% belongs to the top ten. Material: tumor tissue. These receptors came from a human donor with diffuse large B-cell lymphoma. CDR3s include the opening cysteine and the closing phenylalanine or tryptophan. A D gene is named only where the DNA matches it firmly. Size is omitted from some rows. Given values are once, few, many or a class for expanded clones.

J	size	V	D	DNA	CDR3
TRBJ2-5	.	TRBV7-9	.	TGTGCCAGCAGCTTAGGCTCACTGGTCCAAGAGACCCAGTACTTC	CASSLGSLVQETQYF
TRBJ2-7	few	TRBV5-4	TRBD2	TGTGCCAGCAGCCTTAGCGGGAGCTCCTACGAGCAGTACTTC	CASSLSGSSYEQYF
TRBJ1-1	.	TRBV6-1	.	TGTGCCAGCAGTAGGGGGGACCGTGGCACTGAAGCTTTCTTT	CASSRGDRGTEAFF
TRBJ2-4	.	TRBV15	.	TGTGCCACCAGCAGAGATCTTGGGGGCCGGTACTTC	CATSRDLGGRYF
TRBJ1-5	.	TRBV27	.	TGTGCCAGCAGTTTATCGGCAGGCAATAGCAATCAGCCCCAGCATTTT	CASSLSAGNSNQPQHF
TRBJ2-7	once	TRBV16	TRBD2	TGTGCCAGCAGCCTAGGCACAGCGGGGTTGTTGAGCTACGAGCAGTACTTC	CASSLGTAGLLSYEQYF
TRBJ2-7	.	TRBV5-4	.	TGTGCCAGCAGCGAAGGGTCGGGGGTCTCTTCCTACGAGCAGTACTTC	CASSEGSGVSSYEQYF
TRBJ1-5	.	TRBV9	.	TGTGCCAGCAGCCCCTCGGGGGCAGGTCAGCCCCAGCATTTT	CASSPSGAGQPQHF
TRBJ2-6	.	TRBV5-6	.	TGTGCCAGCAGCCTAGACCTCTCTGGGGCCAACGTCCTGACTTTC	CASSLDLSGANVLTF
TRBJ1-1	.	TRBV5-6	TRBD1	TGTGCCAGCAGCCCCAGGGGGTCGGGGACTGAAGCTTTCTTT	CASSPRGSGTEAFF
TRBJ2-1	few	TRBV6-5	.	TGTGCCAGCAGTTATGGGAAAAACAATGAGCAGTTCTTC	CASSYGKNNEQFF
TRBJ1-4	once	TRBV20-1	.	TGCAGTGCTAGAGATCGGGAAAAACTGTTTTTT	CSARDREKLFF
TRBJ2-7	few	TRBV27	TRBD2	TGTGCCAGCAGACTCAGCACTAGCGGCTACGAGCAGTACTTC	CASRLSTSGYEQYF
TRBJ1-2	.	TRBV27	.	TGTGCCAGCAGTTTAGCACAGGGATATGGCTACACCTTC	CASSLAQGYGYTF
TRBJ2-1	.	TRBV29-1	.	TGCAGCGTTGAAGGGGTCGGGACCCTCCACTACAATGAGCAGTTCTTC	CSVEGVGTLHYNEQFF
TRBJ1-1	.	TRBV7-9	.	TGTGCCAGCAGCTTAGAGGATAATGACACTGAAGCTTTCTTT	CASSLEDNDTEAFF
TRBJ1-2	.	TRBV6-5	.	TGTGCCAGCAGAGGGGCCTATGGCTACACCTTC	CASRGAYGYTF
TRBJ1-4	.	TRBV11-3	.	TGTGCCCGGGAGGTATGGCATGAAAAACTGTTTTTT	CAREVWHEKLFF
TRBJ2-7	.	TRBV5-6	.	TGTGCCAGCAGCTTGGCCGAGTACGAGCAGTACTTC	CASSLAEYEQYF
TRBJ2-1	.	TRBV5-1	.	TGCGCCAGCAGCTTGGCCAGCGGGCACTCCTACAATGAGCAGTTCTTC	CASSLASGHSYNEQFF
TRBJ2-5	.	TRBV5-6	.	TGTGCCAGCAGCTTATTTCAAGAGACCCAGTACTTC	CASSLFQETQYF
TRBJ1-2	.	TRBV5-6	.	TGTGCCAGCAGCTTGGCCAACTGGCAGGGCTACTATGGCTACACCTTC	CASSLANWQGYYGYTF
TRBJ2-7	.	TRBV20-1	.	TGCAGTGCTAGAGTTCAAGGTTTACAGTACTTC	CSARVQGLQYF
TRBJ2-1	once	TRBV10-1	.	TGCGCCAGCAGTCCCGACGTCAGCAATGAGCAGTTCTTC	CASSPDVSNEQFF
TRBJ2-7	.	TRBV7-2	TRBD1	TGTGCCAGCAGCTACCAATCATCGACAGGGGCCGAGCAGTACTTC	CASSYQSSTGAEQYF
TRBJ1-4	once	TRBV2	TRBD1	TGTGCCAGCAGTGATAGGGGACAGATTAATGAAAAACTGTTTTTT	CASSDRGQINEKLFF
TRBJ1-1	once	TRBV5-4	.	TGTGCCAGCAGTCAGGGTTGGACTGAAGCTTTCTTT	CASSQGWTEAFF
TRBJ1-1	.	TRBV23-1	.	TGCGCCAGCAGTCAATGGTTTATCACGGGGTTTAACGCTGAAGCTTTCTTT	CASSQWFITGFNAEAFF
TRBJ2-7	.	TRBV4-3	.	TGCGCCAGCAGCCAAGATCAGGGGTACGAGCAGTACTTC	CASSQDQGYEQYF
TRBJ2-1	.	TRBV9	.	TGTGCCAGCAGCGTAGACGGTCACCCGAGCTCCTACAATGAGCAGTTCTTC	CASSVDGHPSSYNEQFF
TRBJ2-3	.	TRBV6-5	.	TGTGCCAGCAGTTATCCCAATAGCGATGATACGCAGTATTTT	CASSYPNSDDTQYF
TRBJ2-2	.	TRBV7-9	TRBD1	TGTGCCAGCAGCCACCGGGACAGATACACCGGGGAGCTGTTTTTT	CASSHRDRYTGELFF
TRBJ1-1	.	TRBV29-1	.	TGCAGCGTTCGGATGAACACTGAAGCTTTCTTT	CSVRMNTEAFF
TRBJ1-3	few	TRBV9	.	TGTGCCAGCAGCGTAGTCGAGGTAAGCTCTGGAAACACCATATATTTT	CASSVVEVSSGNTIYF
TRBJ2-7	.	TRBV14	TRBD1	TGTGCCAGCAGCCAAGATCTTGGGACAGGGGACTACGAGCAGTACTTC	CASSQDLGTGDYEQYF
TRBJ2-7	.	TRBV9	.	TGTGCCAGCAGCGGCGGTCAGGACTACGAGCAGTACTTC	CASSGGQDYEQYF
TRBJ2-5	.	TRBV18	.	TGTGCCAGCTCACCACCCGGGTGGAAGACCCAGTACTTC	CASSPPGWKTQYF
TRBJ1-2	.	TRBV29-1	.	TGCAGCGCGGACCTTTTCTATGGCTACACCTTC	CSADLFYGYTF
TRBJ1-1	once	TRBV5-1	.	TGCGCCAGCAGCTTTGAGATGAACACTGAAGCTTTCTTT	CASSFEMNTEAFF
TRBJ2-5	.	TRBV12-5	TRBD2	TGTGCTAGTGGTATAGCGGGGGACCCGGCGGAGACCCAGTACTTC	CASGIAGDPAETQYF
TRBJ1-1	few	TRBV4-2	TRBD1	TGTGCCAGCAGCCCATATGGGACAGGGGAGAACACTGAAGCTTTCTTT	CASSPYGTGENTEAFF
TRBJ2-5	.	TRBV2	TRBD2	TGTGCCAGCAGTGAAACAGTGGGGGGGGGTACCCAGTACTTC	CASSETVGGGTQYF
TRBJ2-7	.	TRBV5-5	.	TGTGCCAGCAGCCTAACCTACGAGCAGTACTTC	CASSLTYEQYF
TRBJ2-5	once	TRBV5-6	TRBD2	TGTGCCAGCAGCTTGGCCGCGGGGGGGCCCCAAGGTCAAGAGACCCAGTACTTC	CASSLAAGGPQGQETQYF
TRBJ2-3	.	TRBV5-4	TRBD2	TGTGCCAGCAGCCGACCGACTAGCGGGGTTAGCACAGATACGCAGTATTTT	CASSRPTSGVSTDTQYF
TRBJ2-3	.	TRBV2	.	TGTGCCAGCAGGAGGGACGGCACAGATACGCAGTATTTT	CASRRDGTDTQYF
TRBJ2-7	.	TRBV29-1	.	TGCAGCGGACAAGAGCACATTGGCTACGAGCAGTACTTC	CSGQEHIGYEQYF
TRBJ1-2	.	TRBV19	.	TGTGCCAGTAGTCCCGGACTTGGCTATGGCTACACCTTC	CASSPGLGYGYTF
TRBJ2-2	few	TRBV6-5	.	TGTGCCAGCAGTCGCACCGGGGAGCTGTTTTTT	CASSRTGELFF
TRBJ2-1	.	TRBV27	TRBD2	TGTGCCAGCAGTCTACTAGCGGGGAACTACAATGATGGGCAGTTCTTC	CASSLLAGNYNDGQFF
TRBJ1-4	.	TRBV9	.	TGTGCCAGCAGCGTAGAGGGTGCACCTAATGAAAAACTGTTTTTT	CASSVEGAPNEKLFF